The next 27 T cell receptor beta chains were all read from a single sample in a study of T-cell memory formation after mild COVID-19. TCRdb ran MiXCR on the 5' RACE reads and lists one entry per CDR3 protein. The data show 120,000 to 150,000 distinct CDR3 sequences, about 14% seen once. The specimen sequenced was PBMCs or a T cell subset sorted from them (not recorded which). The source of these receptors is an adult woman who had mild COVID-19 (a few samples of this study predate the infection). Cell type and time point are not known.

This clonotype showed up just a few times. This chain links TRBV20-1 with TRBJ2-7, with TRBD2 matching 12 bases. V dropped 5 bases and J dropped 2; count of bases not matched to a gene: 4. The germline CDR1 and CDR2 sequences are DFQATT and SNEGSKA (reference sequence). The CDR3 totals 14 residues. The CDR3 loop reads CSARGLAGAYEQYF. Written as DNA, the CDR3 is TGCAGTGCTCGGGGACTAGCGGGCGCCTACGAGCAGTACTTC.

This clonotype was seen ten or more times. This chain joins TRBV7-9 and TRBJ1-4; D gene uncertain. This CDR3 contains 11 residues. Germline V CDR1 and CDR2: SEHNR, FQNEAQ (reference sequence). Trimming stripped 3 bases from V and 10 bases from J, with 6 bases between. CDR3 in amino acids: CASSFKGKLFF. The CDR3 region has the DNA TGTGCCAGCAGCTTCAAGGGAAAACTGTTTTTT.

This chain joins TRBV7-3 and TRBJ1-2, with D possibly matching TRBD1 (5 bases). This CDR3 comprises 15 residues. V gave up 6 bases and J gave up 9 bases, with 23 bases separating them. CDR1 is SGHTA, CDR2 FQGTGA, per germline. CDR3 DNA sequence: TGTGCCAGCAGACTTCTGGGACCGCGTTATGGGAGCTACACCTTC. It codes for CASRLLGPRYGSYTF.

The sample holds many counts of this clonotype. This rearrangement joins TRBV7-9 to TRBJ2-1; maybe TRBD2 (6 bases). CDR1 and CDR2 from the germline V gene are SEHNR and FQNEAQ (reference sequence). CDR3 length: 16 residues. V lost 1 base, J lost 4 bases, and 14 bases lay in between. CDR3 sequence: CASSLEFGGNYNEQFF. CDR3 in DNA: TGTGCCAGCAGCTTAGAATTTGGCGGGAATTACAATGAGCAGTTCTTC.

DNA of the CDR3: TGCAGCGTTGAAATGCCCACGCCGACCTACAATGAGCAGTTCTTC. Protein: CSVEMPTPTYNEQFF. The chain has TRBV29-1 and TRBJ2-1; D remains unclear. CDR1 is SQVTM and CDR2 is ANQGSEA in the germline V gene. The CDR3 has 15 residues. V shed 2 bases and J shed 2 bases, with 13 bases lying between them.

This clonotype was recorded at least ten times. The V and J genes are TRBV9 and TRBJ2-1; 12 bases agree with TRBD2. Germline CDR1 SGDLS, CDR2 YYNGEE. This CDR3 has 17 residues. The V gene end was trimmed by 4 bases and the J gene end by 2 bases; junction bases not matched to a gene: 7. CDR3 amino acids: CASSPGLAGPPYNEQFF. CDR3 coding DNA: TGTGCCAGCAGCCCAGGACTAGCGGGACCCCCCTACAATGAGCAGTTCTTC.

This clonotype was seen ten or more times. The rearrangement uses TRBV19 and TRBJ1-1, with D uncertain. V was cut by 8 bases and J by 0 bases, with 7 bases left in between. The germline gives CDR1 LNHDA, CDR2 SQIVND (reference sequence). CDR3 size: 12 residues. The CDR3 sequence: CASRTVNTEAFF. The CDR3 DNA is TGTGCCAGTCGGACGGTGAACACTGAAGCTTTCTTT.

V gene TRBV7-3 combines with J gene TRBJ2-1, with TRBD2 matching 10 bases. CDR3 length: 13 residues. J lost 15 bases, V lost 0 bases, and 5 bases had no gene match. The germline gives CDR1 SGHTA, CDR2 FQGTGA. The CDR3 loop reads CASSLTLAGVGFF. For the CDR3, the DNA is TGTGCCAGCAGCTTAACTCTAGCGGGAGTTGGGTTCTTC.

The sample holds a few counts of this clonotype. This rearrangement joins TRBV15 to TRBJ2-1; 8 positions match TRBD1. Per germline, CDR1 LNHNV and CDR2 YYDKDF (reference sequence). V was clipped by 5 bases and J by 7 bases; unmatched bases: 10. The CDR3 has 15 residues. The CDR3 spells CATSPDRARVNEQFF. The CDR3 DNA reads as TGTGCCACCAGCCCGGACAGGGCCCGTGTTAATGAGCAGTTCTTC.

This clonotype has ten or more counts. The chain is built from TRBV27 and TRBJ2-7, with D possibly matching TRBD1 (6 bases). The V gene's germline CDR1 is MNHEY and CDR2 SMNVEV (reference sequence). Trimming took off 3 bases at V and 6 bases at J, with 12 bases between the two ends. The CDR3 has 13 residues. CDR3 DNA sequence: TGTGCCAGCAGTTTGCAGGGGACGGGCGAGCAGTACTTC. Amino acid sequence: CASSLQGTGEQYF.

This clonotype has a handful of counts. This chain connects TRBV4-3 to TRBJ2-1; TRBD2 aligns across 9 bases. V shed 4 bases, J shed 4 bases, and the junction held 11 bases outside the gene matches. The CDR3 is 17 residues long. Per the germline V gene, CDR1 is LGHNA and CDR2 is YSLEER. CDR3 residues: CASSLLAGGLSYNEQFF. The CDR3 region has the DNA TGCGCCAGCAGCCTGTTGGCGGGAGGGCTCTCGTACAATGAGCAGTTCTTC.

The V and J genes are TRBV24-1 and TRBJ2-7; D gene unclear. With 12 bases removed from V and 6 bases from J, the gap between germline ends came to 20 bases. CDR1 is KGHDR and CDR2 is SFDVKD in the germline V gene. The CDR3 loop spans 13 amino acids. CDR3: CAPAFPWALEQYV. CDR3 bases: TGTGCCCCGGCGTTCCCATGGGCCCTCGAGCAGTACGTC.

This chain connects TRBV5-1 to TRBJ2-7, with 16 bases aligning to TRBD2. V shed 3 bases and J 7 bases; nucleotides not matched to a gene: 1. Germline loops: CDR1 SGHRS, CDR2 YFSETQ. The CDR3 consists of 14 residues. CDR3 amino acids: CASSSGLAGGEQYF. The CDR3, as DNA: TGCGCCAGCAGCTCGGGACTAGCGGGAGGGGAGCAGTACTTC.

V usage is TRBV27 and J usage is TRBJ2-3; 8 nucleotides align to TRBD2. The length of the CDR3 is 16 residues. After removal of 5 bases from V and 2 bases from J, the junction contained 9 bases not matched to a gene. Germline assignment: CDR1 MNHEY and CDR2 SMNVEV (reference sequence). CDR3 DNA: TGTGCCAGCAGTCAAGCACGGGAGGGTCCCACAGATACGCAGTATTTT. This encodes CASSQAREGPTDTQYF.

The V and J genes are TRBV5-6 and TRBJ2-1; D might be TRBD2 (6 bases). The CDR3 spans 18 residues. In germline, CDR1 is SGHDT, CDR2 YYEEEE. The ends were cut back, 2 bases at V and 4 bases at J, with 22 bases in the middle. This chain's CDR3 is CASSLDRLGREVYNEQFF. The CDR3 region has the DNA TGTGCCAGCAGCTTAGATAGGTTGGGCAGGGAGGTTTACAATGAGCAGTTCTTC.

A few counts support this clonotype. The CDR3 loop reads CASRDSNAYEQYF. For the CDR3, the DNA is TGTGCCAGCAGAGACAGCAACGCCTACGAGCAGTACTTC. V and J are TRBV5-5 and TRBJ2-7; D is perhaps TRBD1 (5 bases). The CDR3 spans 13 residues. Germline loops: CDR1 SGHKS, CDR2 YYEKEE (reference sequence). Trimming removed 5 bases at V and 2 bases at J, with 11 bases between.

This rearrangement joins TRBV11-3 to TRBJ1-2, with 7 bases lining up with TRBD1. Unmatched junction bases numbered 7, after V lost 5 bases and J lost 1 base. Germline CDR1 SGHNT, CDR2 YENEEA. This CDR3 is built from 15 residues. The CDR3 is CASSGDREDNYGYTF. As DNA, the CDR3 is TGTGCCAGCAGCGGAGACAGGGAGGATAACTATGGCTACACCTTC.

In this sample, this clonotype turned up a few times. Here the CDR3 reads CASSLSGRDEQFF. The CDR3 DNA follows: TGTGCCAGCAGTTTATCAGGGAGGGATGAGCAGTTCTTC. The chain links TRBV27 to TRBJ2-1, with TRBD2 matching 7 bases. V lost 0 bases to trimming and J lost 8 bases; unmatched junction nucleotides: 1. The CDR3 sequence is 13 residues long. Germline CDR1 reads MNHEY; CDR2 reads SMNVEV (reference sequence).

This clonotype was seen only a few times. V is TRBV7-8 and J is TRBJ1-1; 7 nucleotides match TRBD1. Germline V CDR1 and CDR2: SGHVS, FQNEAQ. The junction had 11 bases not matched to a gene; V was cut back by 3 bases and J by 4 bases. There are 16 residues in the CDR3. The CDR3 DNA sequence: TGTGCCAGCAGCTTTAGTCCCCTACAGGGGAGCACTGAAGCTTTCTTT. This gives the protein CASSFSPLQGSTEAFF. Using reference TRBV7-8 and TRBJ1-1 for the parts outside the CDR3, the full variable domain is GAGVSQSPRYKVAKRGQDVALRCDPISGHVSLFWYQQALGQGPEFLTYFQNEAQLDKSGLPSDRFFAERPEGSVSTLKIQRTQQEDSAVYLCASSFSPLQGSTEAFFGQGTRLTVV.

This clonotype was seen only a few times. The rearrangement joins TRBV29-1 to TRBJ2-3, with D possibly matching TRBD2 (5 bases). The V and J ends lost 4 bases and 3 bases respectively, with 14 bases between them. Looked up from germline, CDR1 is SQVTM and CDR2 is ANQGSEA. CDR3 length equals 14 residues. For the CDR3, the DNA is TGCAGCGTTGTCCTGGGAGATGGGACAGATACGCAGTATTTT. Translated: CSVVLGDGTDTQYF.

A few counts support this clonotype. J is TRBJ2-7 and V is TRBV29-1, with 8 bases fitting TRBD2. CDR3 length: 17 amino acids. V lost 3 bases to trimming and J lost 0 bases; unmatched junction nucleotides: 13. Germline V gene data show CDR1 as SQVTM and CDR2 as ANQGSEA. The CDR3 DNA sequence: TGCAGCGTTGAGAAGACGGCCTCTAGCGGGCTCTCCTACGAGCAGTACTTC. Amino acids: CSVEKTASSGLSYEQYF.

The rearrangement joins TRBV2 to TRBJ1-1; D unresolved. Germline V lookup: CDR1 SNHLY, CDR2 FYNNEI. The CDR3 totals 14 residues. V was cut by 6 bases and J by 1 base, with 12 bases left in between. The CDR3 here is CASSASTANTEAFF. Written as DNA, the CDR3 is TGTGCCAGCAGCGCTAGTACAGCGAACACTGAAGCTTTCTTT.

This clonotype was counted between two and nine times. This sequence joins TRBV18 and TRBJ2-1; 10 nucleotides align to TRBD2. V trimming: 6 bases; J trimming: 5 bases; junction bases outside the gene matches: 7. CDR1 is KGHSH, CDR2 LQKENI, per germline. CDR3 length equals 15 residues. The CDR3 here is CASSQPGLANNEQFF. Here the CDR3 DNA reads TGTGCCAGCTCTCAACCGGGACTAGCGAACAATGAGCAGTTCTTC.

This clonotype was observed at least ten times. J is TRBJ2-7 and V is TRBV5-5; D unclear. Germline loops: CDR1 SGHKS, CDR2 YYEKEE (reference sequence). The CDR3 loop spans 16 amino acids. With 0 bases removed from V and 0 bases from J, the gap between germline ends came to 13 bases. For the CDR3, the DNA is TGTGCCAGCAGCTTGGATAATCTCTACAGCTCCTACGAGCAGTACTTC. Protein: CASSLDNLYSSYEQYF.

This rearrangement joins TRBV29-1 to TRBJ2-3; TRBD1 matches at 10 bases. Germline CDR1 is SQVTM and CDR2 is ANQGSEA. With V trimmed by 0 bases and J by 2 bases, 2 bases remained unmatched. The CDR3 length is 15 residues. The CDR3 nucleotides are TGCAGCGTTGAAGAGGGACAGGGGTACACAGATACGCAGTATTTT. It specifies CSVEEGQGYTDTQYF.

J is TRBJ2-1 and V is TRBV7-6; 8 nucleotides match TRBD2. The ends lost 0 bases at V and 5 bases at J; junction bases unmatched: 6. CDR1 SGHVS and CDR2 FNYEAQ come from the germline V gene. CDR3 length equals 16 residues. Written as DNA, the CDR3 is TGTGCCAGCAGCTTAGCTACGGGAGGGCCCCACAATGAGCAGTTCTTC. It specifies CASSLATGGPHNEQFF. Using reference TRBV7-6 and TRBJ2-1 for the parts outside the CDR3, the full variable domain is GAGVSQSPRYKVTKRGQDVALRCDPISGHVSLYWYRQALGQGPEFLTYFNYEAQQDKSGLPNDRFSAERPEGSISTLTIQRTEQRDSAMYRCASSLATGGPHNEQFFGPGTRLTVL.

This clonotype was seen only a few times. CDR3 residues: CASCVMGQGGNEQFF. In DNA form, the CDR3 reads TGCGCCAGCTGTGTAATGGGACAGGGGGGCAATGAGCAGTTCTTC. This chain connects TRBV5-1 to TRBJ2-1; TRBD1 matches 11 bases. Germline CDR1 SGHRS, CDR2 YFSETQ. Trimming removed 7 bases from V and 6 bases from J; junction bases left unmatched: 9. This CDR3 contains 15 residues.